The 27 T cell receptor beta chains in this list originate from one sample, sequenced in a study of shared clonotypes between healthy human individuals. The table came from immunoSEQ multiplex PCR; TCRdb's copy has only in-frame clones and leaves some out. The data contain about 1 million clones, 60% to 80% of them singletons. Sequencing used memory CD4+ T cells sorted from blood. Indicated subset: CD45RA-negative fraction. Receptors originate from a man aged 18 to 35 in good health.

This clone was recorded only once. V gene TRBV7-3 combines with J gene TRBJ1-5; D unresolved. Trimming left V 4 bases short and J 2 bases short, with 21 bases between. Germline CDR1 SGHTA, CDR2 FQGTGA. The CDR3 totals 18 residues. The CDR3 DNA reads as TGTGCCAGCAGCTGTCGGTGGTCCCCCCGGGAGGGCAATCAGCCCCAGCATTTT. It specifies CASSCRWSPREGNQPQHF.

The chain links TRBV28 to TRBJ2-1, with D perhaps matching TRBD2 (5 bases). V lost 6 bases and J lost 15, with 12 bases in between. Germline lookup yields CDR1 MDHEN and CDR2 SYDVKM. The CDR3 is 10 amino acids. CDR3 protein: CASSPSSAFF. DNA for the CDR3: TGTGCCAGCAGCCCTAGCTCGGCGTTCTTC.

CDR3 coding DNA: TGTGCCAGCAGACAAGATATCCTTGGCTACACCTTC. Encoded protein: CASRQDILGYTF. This chain links TRBV2 with TRBJ1-2; no clear D gene. CDR3 length: 12 residues. CDR1 and CDR2 from the germline V gene are SNHLY and FYNNEI. Trimming took 6 bases from V and 7 from J, leaving 12 bases between them.

The V gene is TRBV18, the J gene TRBJ1-3; no firm D call. This CDR3 region has 13 residues. The germline CDR1 and CDR2 sequences are KGHSH and LQKENI. The V end lost 3 bases, the J end lost 6 bases, and 9 bases lay between the germline ends. Written as DNA, the CDR3 is TGTGCCAGCTCACCCGGCCGGGAAAACACCATATATTTT. It translates to CASSPGRENTIYF.

This chain links TRBV5-1 with TRBJ1-6, with D hard to call. Germline CDR1 reads SGHRS; CDR2 reads YFSETQ. The V end lost 5 bases, the J end lost 12 bases, and 3 bases lay between the germline ends. This CDR3 spans 9 amino acids. CDR3 nucleotide sequence: TGCGCCAGCAGTAGACCCCTCCACTTT. Protein sequence: CASSRPLHF.

This sequence joins TRBV7-8 and TRBJ1-5; 8 positions match TRBD1. Germline V lookup: CDR1 SGHVS, CDR2 FQNEAQ. CDR3 length: 18 residues. V trimming: 5 bases; J trimming: 0 bases; junction bases outside the gene matches: 12. The CDR3 loop is CASSRTKDRGGSNQPQHF. The CDR3 DNA follows: TGTGCCAGCAGCCGAACGAAAGACAGGGGAGGTAGCAATCAGCCCCAGCATTTT.

This clone was seen repeatedly, ten times or more. The gene calls are TRBV5-1 and TRBJ1-3, with D possibly being TRBD1 (6 bases). The CDR3 contains 14 residues. V lost 4 bases and J 4 bases, leaving 12 bases between the germline ends. In germline, CDR1 is SGHRS, CDR2 YFSETQ. The CDR3 nucleotides are TGCGCCAGCAGCGCCACAGGGTCCGGAAACACCATATATTTT. It encodes CASSATGSGNTIYF.

The rearrangement joins TRBV7-2 to TRBJ1-5; D gene ambiguous. The CDR3 is made up of 14 amino acids. From germline, CDR1 is SGHTA and CDR2 FQGNSA. With 2 bases removed from V and 2 bases from J, the gap between germline ends came to 7 bases. In DNA, the CDR3 is TGTGCCAGCAGCTTAATTGGGGGCAATCAGCCCCAGCATTTT. Translation: CASSLIGGNQPQHF.

With respect to this clone: The same CDR3 can be traced to other DNA sequences in this sample. This chain uses TRBV7-9 with TRBJ1-5; D is unresolved. Per the germline V gene, CDR1 is SEHNR and CDR2 is FQNEAQ (reference sequence). Trimming took 5 bases from V and 4 from J, leaving 9 bases between them. The CDR3 consists of 13 residues. The CDR3 sequence: CASSPGGNQPQHF. CDR3 DNA sequence: TGTGCCAGCAGCCCGGGAGGGAATCAGCCCCAGCATTTT.

V gene TRBV6-1 combines with J gene TRBJ2-1, with TRBD2 matching 8 bases. From germline, CDR1 is MNHNS and CDR2 SASEGT. This CDR3 is 14 amino acids long. The junction had 9 bases not matched to a gene; V was cut back by 8 bases and J by 6 bases. CDR3 amino acids: CASYSGATGNEQFF. CDR3 nucleotide sequence: TGTGCCAGCTATAGCGGGGCTACCGGCAATGAGCAGTTCTTC.

The genes are TRBV4-3 and TRBJ2-5; 7 positions agree with TRBD1. V gave up 0 bases and J gave up 5 bases; unmatched junction bases: 6. CDR3 length: 15 amino acids. The germline V gene has CDR1 LGHNA and CDR2 YSLEER. CDR3 sequence (DNA): TGCGCCAGCAGCCAAGATCAAGGGGGCTGGGAGACCCAGTACTTC. Its translation is CASSQDQGGWETQYF.

The chain has TRBV5-6 and TRBJ1-3; the D gene is possibly TRBD1 (6 bases). CDR1 and CDR2 (germline): SGHDT, YYEEEE. The CDR3 sequence is 14 residues long. V lost 2 bases, J lost 4 bases, and 10 bases lay in between. CDR3 DNA sequence: TGTGCCAGCAGCTTACTTACAGGGGGAAACACCATATATTTT. Translated: CASSLLTGGNTIYF.

This clone has more than one count but fewer than ten. The chain has TRBV5-1 and TRBJ2-3; possible D gene TRBD1, 5 bases. Germline V gives CDR1 SGHRS, CDR2 YFSETQ. V was trimmed by 6 bases and J by 2 bases, leaving 16 bases between them. CDR3 length: 15 amino acids. CDR3 sequence (DNA): TGCGCCAGCATGCCTTGGGCAGGGTTCACAGATACGCAGTATTTT. Translating gives CASMPWAGFTDTQYF.

The J gene is TRBJ2-5, the V gene TRBV5-1, with D perhaps TRBD2 (7 bases). This CDR3 is 13 amino acids long. Trimming removed 4 bases from V and 2 bases from J, with 9 bases in between. The germline V gene encodes CDR1 SGHRS and CDR2 YFSETQ. The CDR3 region is CASSRGAQETQYF. The CDR3 coding sequence is TGCGCCAGCAGCCGGGGGGCGCAAGAGACCCAGTACTTC.

The rearrangement uses TRBV5-4 and TRBJ1-2, with D maybe TRBD1 (6 bases). Germline CDR1 is SGHNT and CDR2 is YYREEE (reference sequence). This CDR3 has 15 amino acids. V was clipped by 5 bases and J by 5 bases, with 19 bases between them. CDR3 in DNA: TGTGCCAGCAGTGTAGGGGGGGCCGAACAGTATGGCTACACCTTC. Translation: CASSVGGAEQYGYTF.

This sequence joins TRBV4-3 and TRBJ2-1; 13 bases are shared with TRBD2. CDR1 and CDR2 from the germline V gene are LGHNA and YSLEER. V was clipped by 0 bases and J by 8 bases; unmatched bases: 4. The CDR3 totals 16 residues. The CDR3 is CASSQELAGGPYEQFF. The CDR3 DNA follows: TGCGCCAGCAGCCAAGAACTAGCGGGAGGGCCCTATGAGCAGTTCTTC.

This clone was seen only a few times. The J gene is TRBJ1-6, the V gene TRBV14; no reliable D call. In germline, CDR1 is SGHDN, CDR2 FVKESK. Trimming took 8 bases from V and 7 from J, leaving 9 bases between them. The CDR3 is made up of 12 amino acids. In DNA, the CDR3 is TGTGCCAGCCAATTCGGGAATTCACCCCTCCACTTT. It codes for CASQFGNSPLHF.

The rearrangement links TRBV10-3 to TRBJ1-2; D gene uncertain. V was trimmed by 3 bases and J by 7 bases, leaving 9 bases between them. The CDR3 is 12 residues long. The germline gives CDR1 ENHRY, CDR2 SYGVKD. The DNA of the CDR3 is TGTGCCATCAGTGAATGGGTCTCTGGCTACACCTTC. Its translation: CAISEWVSGYTF.

In its sample, this clone was seen many times. J is TRBJ2-3 and V is TRBV7-9; possibly TRBD1 or TRBD2 for D (5 bases each). Looked up from germline, CDR1 is SEHNR and CDR2 is FQNEAQ (reference sequence). The CDR3 has 15 amino acids. Deletions cut 6 bases from V and 1 base from J, with 14 bases between. The CDR3 DNA sequence: TGTGCCAGCAGTTCGTGGGGGTTGGGCACAGATACGCAGTATTTT. Its translation is CASSSWGLGTDTQYF. The entire variable domain, with the rest obtained from reference TRBV7-9 and TRBJ2-3, is as follows: DTGVSQNPRHKITKRGQNVTFRCDPISEHNRLYWYRQTLGQGPEFLTYFQNEAQLEKSRLLSDRFSAERPKGSFSTLEIQRTEQGDSAMYLCASSSWGLGTDTQYFGPGTRLTVL.

This clone was recorded a few times. The chain joins TRBV7-9 to TRBJ2-4; the D gene could be TRBD1 or TRBD2 (5 bases each). Trimming pared 0 bases from V and 2 bases from J, leaving 20 bases between. CDR3 length: 19 residues. From germline, CDR1 is SEHNR and CDR2 FQNEAQ (reference sequence). This CDR3 is CASSLAQGDSLSPKNIQYF. CDR3 in DNA: TGTGCCAGCAGCTTAGCCCAGGGAGACAGTCTAAGCCCCAAAAACATTCAGTACTTC.

The V and J genes are TRBV30 and TRBJ2-5; D call uncertain. Trimming took 0 bases from V and 4 from J, leaving 15 bases between them. The CDR3 spans 15 residues. Germline lookup yields CDR1 GTSNPN and CDR2 SVGIG (reference sequence). The DNA for the CDR3 is TGTGCCTGGAGTGTACAGAAAGGGCCGCGAGAGACCCAGTACTTC. As protein: CAWSVQKGPRETQYF.

This chain uses TRBV19 with TRBJ2-1; D possibly corresponds to TRBD2 (5 bases). V lost 7 bases and J 3 bases, leaving 10 bases between the germline ends. Per germline, CDR1 LNHDA and CDR2 SQIVND (reference sequence). This CDR3 contains 13 residues. The CDR3 DNA is TGTGCCAGTAAGCAAGGACTCTACAATGAGCAGTTCTTC. It translates to CASKQGLYNEQFF.

The chain uses TRBV5-1 and TRBJ2-2; maybe TRBD2 (5 bases). From germline, CDR1 is SGHRS and CDR2 YFSETQ. V was pared by 1 base and J by 3 bases, with 7 bases between. The CDR3 extends over 14 amino acids. CDR3 sequence: CASSLHGDTGELFF. The CDR3, as DNA: TGCGCCAGCAGCTTGCACGGGGACACCGGGGAGCTGTTTTTT.

The chain has TRBV30 and TRBJ1-1; D remains unclear. The ends were cut back, 3 bases at V and 2 bases at J, with 13 bases in the middle. Looked up from germline, CDR1 is GTSNPN and CDR2 is SVGIG (reference sequence). The CDR3 is made up of 14 amino acids. The CDR3 DNA reads as TGTGCCTGGAGCCTCGATAGGCCCAACACTGAAGCTTTCTTT. Amino acids: CAWSLDRPNTEAFF.

The J gene is TRBJ1-6, the V gene TRBV5-1, with D unresolved. The CDR3 extends over 13 amino acids. The V end lost 2 bases, the J end lost 9 bases, and 9 bases lay between the germline ends. Germline values: CDR1 SGHRS, CDR2 YFSETQ. Here the CDR3 DNA reads TGCGCCAGCAGCTTTGATCAGATTTCACCCCTCCACTTT. Residues: CASSFDQISPLHF.

The chain joins TRBV30 to TRBJ1-2, with a weak D call TRBD1 (6 bases). CDR1 is GTSNPN, CDR2 SVGIG, per germline (reference sequence). The CDR3 length is 16 residues. The germline V and J ends were trimmed by 0 bases and 4 bases, with 18 bases remaining between them. CDR3 sequence: CAWSVTRTKGGYGYTF. CDR3 nucleotides: TGTGCCTGGAGTGTAACAAGGACTAAAGGGGGCTATGGCTACACCTTC.

This chain links TRBV7-2 with TRBJ2-7, with 7 bases that match TRBD2. This CDR3 spans 17 amino acids. The V gene's germline CDR1 is SGHTA and CDR2 FQGNSA. After removal of 1 base from V and 3 bases from J, the junction contained 12 bases not matched to a gene. CDR3 amino acids: CASSLVIGLADLYEQYF. The CDR3 DNA is TGTGCCAGCAGCTTAGTCATTGGGCTAGCGGACCTCTACGAGCAGTACTTC.